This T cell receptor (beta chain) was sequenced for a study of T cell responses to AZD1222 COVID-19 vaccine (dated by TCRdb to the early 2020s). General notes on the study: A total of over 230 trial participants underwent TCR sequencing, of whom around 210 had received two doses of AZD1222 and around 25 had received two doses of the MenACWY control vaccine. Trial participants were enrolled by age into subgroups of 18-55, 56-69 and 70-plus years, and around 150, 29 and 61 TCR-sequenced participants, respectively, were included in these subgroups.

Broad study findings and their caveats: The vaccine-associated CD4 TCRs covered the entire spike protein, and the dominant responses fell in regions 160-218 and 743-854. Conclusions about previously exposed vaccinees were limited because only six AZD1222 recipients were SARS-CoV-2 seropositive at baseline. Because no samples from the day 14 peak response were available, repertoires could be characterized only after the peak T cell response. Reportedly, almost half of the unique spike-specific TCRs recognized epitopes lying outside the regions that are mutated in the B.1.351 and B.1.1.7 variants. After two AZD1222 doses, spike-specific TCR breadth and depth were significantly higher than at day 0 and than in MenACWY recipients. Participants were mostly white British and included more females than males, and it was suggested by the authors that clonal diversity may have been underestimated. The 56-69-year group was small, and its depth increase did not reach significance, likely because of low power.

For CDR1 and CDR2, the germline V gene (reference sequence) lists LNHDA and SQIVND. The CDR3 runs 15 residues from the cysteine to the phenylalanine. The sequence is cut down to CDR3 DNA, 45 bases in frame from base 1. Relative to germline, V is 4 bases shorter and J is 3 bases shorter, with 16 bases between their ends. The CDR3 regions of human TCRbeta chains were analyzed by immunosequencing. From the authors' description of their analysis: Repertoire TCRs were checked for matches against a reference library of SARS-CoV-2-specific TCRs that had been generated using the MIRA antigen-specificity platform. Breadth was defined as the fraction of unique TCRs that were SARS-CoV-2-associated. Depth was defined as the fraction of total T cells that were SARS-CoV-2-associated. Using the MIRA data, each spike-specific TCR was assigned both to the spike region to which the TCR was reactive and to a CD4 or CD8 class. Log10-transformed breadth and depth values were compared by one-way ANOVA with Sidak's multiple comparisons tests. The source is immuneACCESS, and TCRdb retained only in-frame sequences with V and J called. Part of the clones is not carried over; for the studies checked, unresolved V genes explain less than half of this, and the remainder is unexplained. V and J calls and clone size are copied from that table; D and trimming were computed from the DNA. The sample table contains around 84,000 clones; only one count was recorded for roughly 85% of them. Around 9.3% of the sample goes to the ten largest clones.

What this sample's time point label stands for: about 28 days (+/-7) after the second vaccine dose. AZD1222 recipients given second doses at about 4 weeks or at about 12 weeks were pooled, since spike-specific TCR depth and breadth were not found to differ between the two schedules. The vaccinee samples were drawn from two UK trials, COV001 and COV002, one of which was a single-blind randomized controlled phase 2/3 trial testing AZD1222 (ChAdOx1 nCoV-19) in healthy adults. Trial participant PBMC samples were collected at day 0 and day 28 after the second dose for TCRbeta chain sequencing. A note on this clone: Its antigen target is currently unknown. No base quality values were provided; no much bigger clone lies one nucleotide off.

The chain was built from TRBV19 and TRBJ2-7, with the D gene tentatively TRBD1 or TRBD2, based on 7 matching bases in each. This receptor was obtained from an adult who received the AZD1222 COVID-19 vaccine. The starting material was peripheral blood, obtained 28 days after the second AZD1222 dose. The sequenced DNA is TGTGCCAGTAGTACCGACAGGGAGGGATTCTACGAGCAGTACTTC. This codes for CASSTDREGFYEQYF.